Below, 8 T cell receptor beta chains from the same sample are listed, as sequenced in a study of shared clonotypes between healthy human individuals. Assay used: immunoSEQ multiplex PCR; TCRdb lists only in-frame clones, some missing. The data hold 1.5 million to 1.9 million clones, with around 98% observed a single time. Sequences were obtained from naive CD4+ T cells sorted from blood. Subset reported: CD45RA+ positively selected. These receptors came from a man aged 25 to 40 in good health.

This clone was seen only once. The chain employs TRBV7-2 and TRBJ2-7; D unclear. The germline V gene has CDR1 SGHTA and CDR2 FQGNSA. The CDR3 length is 16 residues. V was pared by 5 bases and J by 1 base, with 18 bases between. CDR3 sequence: CASSSSRSDQSYEQYF. In DNA, the CDR3 is TGTGCCAGCAGCAGTTCCCGGTCGGACCAGTCCTACGAGCAGTACTTC.

The chain links TRBV27 to TRBJ1-4; no clear D gene. Germline values: CDR1 MNHEY, CDR2 SMNVEV (reference sequence). Trimming removed 4 bases from V and 8 bases from J, with 17 bases in between. The CDR3 runs to 15 residues. The CDR3 loop is CASSSSPIEVEKLFF. CDR3 DNA: TGTGCCAGCAGTTCCTCCCCGATTGAAGTCGAAAAACTGTTTTTT.

V and J are TRBV6-6 and TRBJ2-1; 10 bases match TRBD2. The V gene's germline CDR1 is MNHNY and CDR2 SVGAGI (reference sequence). V shed 8 bases, J shed 9 bases, and the junction held 10 bases outside the gene matches. This CDR3 spans 14 amino acids. Written as DNA, the CDR3 is TGTGCCAGCTCAATTGCTAGCGGGAGCGGTGAGCAGTTCTTC. Translation gives CASSIASGSGEQFF.

The chain joins TRBV9 to TRBJ2-3, with D maybe TRBD2 (6 bases). CDR1 and CDR2 from the germline V gene are SGDLS and YYNGEE. Trimming shortened V by 0 bases and J by 2 bases, and 25 bases separated the two germline ends. CDR3 size: 20 residues. The CDR3 coding sequence is TGTGCCAGCAGCGTAGAAATTGGGAGGAGCCCATCTCAATTCACAGATACGCAGTATTTT. Amino acid sequence: CASSVEIGRSPSQFTDTQYF.

The chain has TRBV6-6 and TRBJ1-4, with 7 bases lining up with TRBD1. This CDR3 is built from 15 residues. The trim removed 6 bases at V and 7 bases at J, leaving 11 bases unmatched. Germline lookup yields CDR1 MNHNY and CDR2 SVGAGI (reference sequence). The CDR3 nucleotides are TGTGCCAGCAGAAAACAGGGGCTAGTTTTTGAAAAACTGTTTTTT. It specifies CASRKQGLVFEKLFF.

The CDR3: CASRMLETQYF. CDR3 bases: TGTGCCAGCAGAATGCTAGAGACCCAGTACTTC. The V gene is TRBV2, the J gene TRBJ2-5; D is ambiguous. CDR3 length: 11 amino acids. The germline CDR1 and CDR2 sequences are SNHLY and FYNNEI. V lost 6 bases and J 4 bases, leaving 6 bases between the germline ends.

This clone occurred a few times. V gene TRBV30 combines with J gene TRBJ1-5; TRBD1 matches 9 bases. The CDR3 runs to 13 residues. Trimming removed 4 bases from V and 6 bases from J; junction bases left unmatched: 4. Germline CDR1 GTSNPN, CDR2 SVGIG (reference sequence). The CDR3 here is CAWTQGAGQPQHF. The CDR3 coding sequence is TGTGCCTGGACACAGGGGGCAGGTCAGCCCCAGCATTTT.

The gene calls are TRBV6-5 and TRBJ2-7; the D call may be TRBD1 or TRBD2 (7 bases each). In germline, CDR1 is MNHEY, CDR2 SVGAGI. The CDR3 is 16 residues long. Trimming took 2 bases from V and 9 from J, leaving 23 bases between them. CDR3 protein: CASSYGGGGDSSGQYF. DNA for the CDR3: TGTGCCAGCAGTTACGGGGGAGGGGGCGACAGTTCGGGGCAGTACTTC.